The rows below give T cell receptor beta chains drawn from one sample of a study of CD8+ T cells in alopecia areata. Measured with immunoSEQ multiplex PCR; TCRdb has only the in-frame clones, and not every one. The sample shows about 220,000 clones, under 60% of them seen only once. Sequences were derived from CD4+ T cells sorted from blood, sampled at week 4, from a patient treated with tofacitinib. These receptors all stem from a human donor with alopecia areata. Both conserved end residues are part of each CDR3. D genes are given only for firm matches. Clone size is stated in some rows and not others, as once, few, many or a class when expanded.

TGTGCCAGCAGCTCAAGTTTAGCGGGGGGGATCACCAATGAGCAGTTCTTC	CASSSSLAGGITNEQFF	17	TRBD2	TRBV7-8	TRBJ2-1	NA
TGTGCCAGCAGCTTACGGCAAGCGGGGACCTACAATGAGCAGTTCTTC	CASSLRQAGTYNEQFF	16	TRBD2	TRBV13	TRBJ2-1	NA
TGTGCCAGTAGCCCCAGGGGGGACACTGAAGCTTTCTTT	CASSPRGDTEAFF	13	TRBD1	TRBV19	TRBJ1-1	NA
TGTGCCAGCAGTTCAACAGTGAACACTGAAGCTTTCTTT	CASSSTVNTEAFF	13	NA	TRBV6-5	TRBJ1-1	few
TGTGCCAGCAGTGCGGGAGGCCCAACCTACGAGCAGTACTTC	CASSAGGPTYEQYF	14	TRBD2	TRBV6-5	TRBJ2-7	NA
TGCAGCGTTACCCTCCGGGCTGGGACAGGGTTTTACTTC	CSVTLRAGTGFYF	13	TRBD1	TRBV29-1	TRBJ2-7	NA
TGTGCCATTTCCAGACAGGATAGCAATCAGCCCCAGCATTTT	CAISRQDSNQPQHF	14	NA	TRBV10-3	TRBJ1-5	few
TGTGCCGCCGACTCCGGGGGATCCTATAATTCACCCCTCCACTTT	CAADSGGSYNSPLHF	15	NA	TRBV10-3	TRBJ1-6	few
TGCGCCAGCAGCCAAGGCAGCCAGAATGAAAAACTGTTTTTT	CASSQGSQNEKLFF	14	NA	TRBV4-1	TRBJ1-4	few
TGCAGCGGGGGACACGCTACCCAAGAGACCCAGTACTTC	CSGGHATQETQYF	13	NA	TRBV29-1	TRBJ2-5	few
TGCGCCAGCAGCCAAGAGGGCCCTCCAGGGGGCTCCTATAATTCACCCCTCCACTTT	CASSQEGPPGGSYNSPLHF	19	TRBD1	TRBV4-3	TRBJ1-6	NA
TGCAGCGTTGGTAACCGGGGCCACGAGCAGTACTTC	CSVGNRGHEQYF	12	NA	TRBV29-1	TRBJ2-7	NA
TGTGCCAGCAGTGAGATAGGCACAGATACGCAGTATTTT	CASSEIGTDTQYF	13	NA	TRBV2	TRBJ2-3	few
TGCGCCAGCAGTTGGGACTACGGGGGGGGCAGAGAGACCCAGTACTTC	CASSWDYGGGRETQYF	16	TRBD2	TRBV10-2	TRBJ2-5	NA
TGTGCCTGGAGTGCCAGGACGCCACGCAATCAGCCCCAGCATTTT	CAWSARTPRNQPQHF	15	NA	TRBV30	TRBJ1-5	NA
TGTGCCAGCAGCCAAGACGGACAGGGGAGGACTGAAGCTTTCTTT	CASSQDGQGRTEAFF	15	TRBD1	TRBV14	TRBJ1-1	few
TGTGCCAGCAGCTCCCACCTCGGACAGGGACGATGGGAGCAGTACTTC	CASSSHLGQGRWEQYF	16	TRBD1	TRBV7-2	TRBJ2-7	NA
TGTGCCAGCAGCCCAGGGATGGGACAGCCCCAGCATTTT	CASSPGMGQPQHF	13	NA	TRBV7-2	TRBJ1-5	many
TGCAGCGTTTCAGGGGGCCAGGGATATGGCTACACCTTC	CSVSGGQGYGYTF	13	TRBD1	TRBV29-1	TRBJ1-2	few
TGTGCCTGGAGTGTACAAATGTTGGCCACCGAAGCTTTCTTT	CAWSVQMLATEAFF	14	NA	TRBV30	TRBJ1-1	NA
TGTGCCAGCAGCTTGTCCGGGGGGAACACTGAAGCTTTCTTT	CASSLSGGNTEAFF	14	NA	TRBV5-4	TRBJ1-1	once
TGTGCCAGCAGCCCTAGGACGGGTAACTATGGCTACACCTTC	CASSPRTGNYGYTF	14	NA	TRBV9	TRBJ1-2	NA
TGTGCCTGGAGTGGATCCATATCAACTAATGAAAAACTGTTTTTT	CAWSGSISTNEKLFF	15	NA	TRBV30	TRBJ1-4	NA
TGTGCCAGCAAGATCGGGCGGGGGTACAATGAGCAGTTCTTC	CASKIGRGYNEQFF	14	TRBD2	TRBV5-6	TRBJ2-1	NA
TGCAGTGTACAGAAGAACACTGAAGCTTTCTTT	CSVQKNTEAFF	11	NA	TRBV20-1	TRBJ1-1	NA
TGTGCCAGTAGCACTGGACAGGGCTCTGAAGCTTTCTTT	CASSTGQGSEAFF	13	TRBD1	TRBV19	TRBJ1-1	few
TGTGCCAGCAGCCCCAGCTCCTACGAGCAGTACTTC	CASSPSSYEQYF	12	NA	TRBV6-5	TRBJ2-7	NA
TGTGCCAGCAGCGGGACAGGTCGGCGGATCTATGGCTACACCTTC	CASSGTGRRIYGYTF	15	TRBD1	TRBV6-1	TRBJ1-2	NA
TGTGCCAGCAGCTTAGTGGGATATGGCTACACCTTC	CASSLVGYGYTF	12	NA	TRBV7-2	TRBJ1-2	once
TGTGCCAGCAGCCTTATACTGACACAGGACGCTGAAGCTTTCTTT	CASSLILTQDAEAFF	15	NA	TRBV5-6	TRBJ1-1	NA
TGTGCCATCAGAACCGGGGGGGCCGTTGGAGATACGCAGTATTTT	CAIRTGGAVGDTQYF	15	TRBD2	TRBV6-5	TRBJ2-3	NA
TGTGCCAGCACGGGGGGCAATGAGCAGTTCTTC	CASTGGNEQFF	11	TRBD2	TRBV6-5	TRBJ2-1	NA
TGTGCCAGCAGCGTAGCAAGATCGGGGACGAATCAGCCCCAGCATTTT	CASSVARSGTNQPQHF	16	NA	TRBV9	TRBJ1-5	few
TGTGCCAGCATCCGGGCGACTGAAGCTTTCTTT	CASIRATEAFF	11	NA	TRBV6-6	TRBJ1-1	NA
TGCAGCGTTGTTGGGGCAGGTGGCTACACCTTC	CSVVGAGGYTF	11	NA	TRBV29-1	TRBJ1-2	NA
TGTGCCAGCAGCCCCGGGACAGAAGGTTCACCCCTCCACTTT	CASSPGTEGSPLHF	14	TRBD1	TRBV5-6	TRBJ1-6	NA
TGTGCCAGCAGTTTGAAGGGTTCGACTGAAGCTTTCTTT	CASSLKGSTEAFF	13	NA	TRBV27	TRBJ1-1	NA
TGTGCCACCAGCAGAGGACCCGGGACAGCATACAATGAGCAGTTCTTC	CATSRGPGTAYNEQFF	16	TRBD1	TRBV15	TRBJ2-1	NA
TGTGCCAGCAGCTTCGGACCTGCACGTAATGAGCAGTTCTTC	CASSFGPARNEQFF	14	NA	TRBV7-8	TRBJ2-1	NA